A selection of T cell receptor beta chains follows, all from one sample in a study of radiotherapy plus CTLA-4 blockade in lung cancer. TCRdb's copy holds only in-frame clones and misses some; the assay was immunoSEQ multiplex PCR. The sample includes about 45,000 clones, over 55% seen only once; the top ten take around 18%. The material was peripheral blood, obtained from a patient treated with radiotherapy plus ipilimumab. The receptors here all came from a human donor with non-small cell lung cancer who had a partial response to radiotherapy plus ipilimumab. Both conserved end residues are part of each CDR3. The order of the fields is CDR3 length, D gene, V gene, clone size, J gene, CDR3 DNA, CDR3 protein. The D gene is left open where the match is weak. Clone size is shown for a subset of rows, as once, few, many or a class of expanded clone.

14	TRBD1	TRBV6-5	.	TRBJ2-1	TGTGCCAGCAGTTACAGACAGGGGGTCAATGAGCAGTTCTTC	CASSYRQGVNEQFF
11	.	TRBV11-2	few	TRBJ2-4	TGTGCCAGCAGCTCCGCCCCAACGGTGTACTTC	CASSSAPTVYF
13	TRBD1	TRBV6-6	.	TRBJ1-2	TGTGCCAGCAGTTTCCAGGGGGCTGATGGCTACACCTTC	CASSFQGADGYTF
16	.	TRBV14	.	TRBJ1-1	TGTGCCAGCAGCCAAATCCTGGGCTACATGAACACTGAAGCTTTCTTT	CASSQILGYMNTEAFF
15	TRBD1	TRBV6-5	.	TRBJ1-5	TGTGCCAGCAGTTCGACAGGGTATAGCAATCAGCCCCAGCATTTT	CASSSTGYSNQPQHF
15	.	TRBV6-5	.	TRBJ1-2	TGTGCCAGCAGTTACTCGCCAGGGTTGATCTATGGCTACACCTTC	CASSYSPGLIYGYTF
12	.	TRBV18	.	TRBJ2-2	TGTGCCAGCTCACAGCTAACCGGGGAGCTGTTTTTT	CASSQLTGELFF
15	.	TRBV30	.	TRBJ1-4	TGTGCCTGGAGTAGAGACGGGGGAACTAATGAAAAACTGTTTTTT	CAWSRDGGTNEKLFF
14	.	TRBV4-1	.	TRBJ1-1	TGCGCCAGCAGCCAGGTCCCCGTCGGGGCTGAAGCTTTCTTT	CASSQVPVGAEAFF
15	.	TRBV5-1	.	TRBJ2-1	TGCGCCAGCAGCGACACGACAGGCCCCCTGCTCGAGCAGTTCTTC	CASSDTTGPLLEQFF
12	.	TRBV2	.	TRBJ2-7	TGTGCCAGCAGTGAATCCGTCTACGAGCAGTACTTC	CASSESVYEQYF
15	TRBD2	TRBV5-1	.	TRBJ2-2	TGCGCCAGCAGCTTGGCTAGCGGGAGGTTCGGGGAGCTGTTTTTT	CASSLASGRFGELFF
13	TRBD1	TRBV29-1	.	TRBJ1-2	TGCAGCGTCGAAGACAGGGGGAGGTCTGGCTACACCTTC	CSVEDRGRSGYTF
14	TRBD1	TRBV5-4	.	TRBJ2-1	TGTGCCAGCAGGCCGGACAGGAACAACAATGAGCAGTTCTTC	CASRPDRNNNEQFF
17	TRBD2	TRBV25-1	.	TRBJ2-5	TGTGCCAGCAGTGTACATACTAGCGGGGGAGTACAAGAGACCCAGTACTTC	CASSVHTSGGVQETQYF
13	TRBD1	TRBV7-3	medium-sized	TRBJ2-7	TGTGCCAGCAGCAAAGGGACAGCCTACGAGCAGTACTTC	CASSKGTAYEQYF
13	.	TRBV30	many	TRBJ1-3	TGTGCCTGGAGGGGAGACAGGCGAAACACCATATATTTT	CAWRGDRRNTIYF
15	.	TRBV2	.	TRBJ2-6	TGTGCCAGCAGTGAACGGGAAACTGGGGCCAACGTCCTGACTTTC	CASSERETGANVLTF
13	.	TRBV7-9	.	TRBJ2-1	TGTGCCAGCAGCCAAGATCTGAGGTATGAGCAGTTCTTC	CASSQDLRYEQFF
15	TRBD1	TRBV14	few	TRBJ1-2	TGTGCCAGCAGCACTCGACCGGGACAGGATTATGGCTACACCTTC	CASSTRPGQDYGYTF
13	.	TRBV6-6	.	TRBJ2-7	TGTGCCAGCAGTCGACAGGGACTCTACGAGCAGTACTTC	CASSRQGLYEQYF
17	TRBD2	TRBV14	few	TRBJ2-3	TGTGCCAGCAGCCAAGACAGCGGGGGGGCAATCACAGATACGCAGTATTTT	CASSQDSGGAITDTQYF
14	.	TRBV2	.	TRBJ2-7	TGTGCCAGCAGTGTTGGCAGGGTGTCCTACGAGCAGTACTTC	CASSVGRVSYEQYF
16	.	TRBV10-3	.	TRBJ2-1	TGTGCCATCAGTTCGGGGAGGGGGGGCTCTTCCAATGAGCAGTTCTTC	CAISSGRGGSSNEQFF
14	TRBD2	TRBV5-1	.	TRBJ2-1	TGCGCCAGCACCCAGCGGGAGGGCCGTCATGAGCAGTTCTTC	CASTQREGRHEQFF
15	.	TRBV6-6	.	TRBJ2-7	TGTGCCAGCAGTTCCCGCGGGACAGCGGCCTACGAGCAGTACTTC	CASSSRGTAAYEQYF
14	TRBD2	TRBV30	.	TRBJ2-7	TGTGCCTGGAGGACGAGCGGGAGATCTGAAGAGCAGTACTTC	CAWRTSGRSEEQYF
15	TRBD1	TRBV4-3	few	TRBJ1-1	TGCGCCAGCAGCCAAGACCAGGGGGTGAACACTGAAGCTTTCTTT	CASSQDQGVNTEAFF
15	.	TRBV4-3	once	TRBJ1-2	TGCGCCAGCAGCCGACATTCCGACAGTAGGTTGGGCTACACCTTC	CASSRHSDSRLGYTF
16	.	TRBV15	.	TRBJ2-1	TGTGCCACCAGCAGTGACCACTTGCGGTACTACAATGAGCAGTTCTTC	CATSSDHLRYYNEQFF
19	.	TRBV4-3	.	TRBJ2-3	TGCGCCAGCAGCCAAGTTGAGGCCCTCTTAGTTTCTGGCTCCTGGGCGCAGTATTTT	CASSQVEALLVSGSWAQYF
12	.	TRBV5-4	.	TRBJ1-1	TGTGCCAGCAGCTTTTTGGAACGAGGAGCTTTCTTT	CASSFLERGAFF
16	.	TRBV27	.	TRBJ2-1	TGTGCCAGCAGTTCCTCTTTCAGGGGTCGAGGCAATGAGCAGTTCTTC	CASSSSFRGRGNEQFF
13	.	TRBV19	.	TRBJ1-5	TGTGCCAGTAGCGCACGGAGTGGGTCGCCCCAGCATTTT	CASSARSGSPQHF
13	.	TRBV18	.	TRBJ2-2	TGTGCCAGCTCACCTACAGGGACCGGGGAGCTGTTTTTT	CASSPTGTGELFF
16	TRBD1	TRBV5-4	once	TRBJ2-1	TGTGCCAGCAGCTTGGCCGTAGGACAGGGGACCAATGAGCAGTTCTTC	CASSLAVGQGTNEQFF
13	.	TRBV6-4	few	TRBJ1-4	TGTGCCAGCAGTGACGCGGGGGGGGAAAAACTGTTTTTT	CASSDAGGEKLFF
14	TRBD2	TRBV10-2	once	TRBJ2-7	TGCGCCAGCAGCAGGAAGCGGGGGCTCTACGAGCAGTACTTC	CASSRKRGLYEQYF
14	.	TRBV7-9	once	TRBJ2-3	TGTGCCAGCAGCCTTGGGCACAGCACAGATACGCAGTATTTT	CASSLGHSTDTQYF
15	.	TRBV6-5	.	TRBJ1-2	TGTGCCAGCAGTGTTTGGACAGACTATGGCTATGGCTACACCTTC	CASSVWTDYGYGYTF
15	TRBD2	TRBV27	.	TRBJ2-1	TGTGCCAGCAGTTCCCAACTAGCGGGGGATGATGAGCAGTTCTTC	CASSSQLAGDDEQFF
13	TRBD2	TRBV7-1	.	TRBJ2-1	TGTGCCAGTCGGACTAGCGGGCGCAATGAGCAGTTCTTC	CASRTSGRNEQFF
15	.	TRBV4-1	.	TRBJ2-5	TGCGCCAGCAGCCAAGACGAACGGTCCCAAGAGACCCAGTACTTC	CASSQDERSQETQYF
13	.	TRBV9	once	TRBJ1-2	TGTGCCAGCAGCGTAAGCGGTGGGGGGGGCTACACCTTC	CASSVSGGGGYTF
14	.	TRBV16	few	TRBJ1-2	TGTGCCAGCAGCCAATCCGGTGGCGGCTATGGCTACACCTTC	CASSQSGGGYGYTF
15	.	TRBV2	.	TRBJ2-7	TGTGCCAGCAGGGGGAACGCGGGACTCACCTACGAGCAGTACTTC	CASRGNAGLTYEQYF
14	.	TRBV5-1	.	TRBJ2-7	TGCGCCAGCAGCTCTTTGACAGGCCGCTACGAGCAGTACTTC	CASSSLTGRYEQYF
13	.	TRBV7-2	.	TRBJ1-2	TGTGCCAGCAGCTTCCGGACGGAGGATGGCTACACCTTC	CASSFRTEDGYTF
15	.	TRBV1	.	TRBJ1-3	TGCACCAGCAGCCAAAAATCCTCCTCTGGAAACACCATATATTTT	CTSSQKSSSGNTIYF
13	.	TRBV29-1	few	TRBJ2-6	TGCAGCGTCTCTCTCTCTGGGGCCAACGTCCTGACTTTC	CSVSLSGANVLTF
14	TRBD2	TRBV5-1	.	TRBJ2-3	TGCGCCAGCAGCTTGGCTAGCGGGGCAGATACGCAGTATTTT	CASSLASGADTQYF
15	.	TRBV5-1	.	TRBJ2-1	TGCGCCAGCACCTTAGCGTCCAGCTCCTACAATGAGCAGTTCTTC	CASTLASSSYNEQFF
16	.	TRBV7-4	.	TRBJ2-7	TGTGCCAGCAGCTTTTCATTGGGGGCAAAGACCTACGAGCAGTACTTC	CASSFSLGAKTYEQYF
13	.	TRBV5-6	few	TRBJ1-2	TGTGCCAGCAGCCCAGGGCCAGGACGGGGCTACACCTTC	CASSPGPGRGYTF
12	.	TRBV11-1	once	TRBJ2-7	TGTGCCAGCAGCTTAGGTCTTTACGAGCAGTACTTC	CASSLGLYEQYF